The TCR beta chain described here comes from a study of OX40 agonist ivuxolimab in advanced cancers. A remark on this clone: Its antigen is as yet unknown.

Sequencing was performed with immunoSEQ multiplex PCR; in TCRdb, only in-frame clones are kept and a portion is missing. The sample carries about 120,000 clones, approximately 90% recorded once. With V trimmed by 6 bases and J by 4 bases, 7 bases remained unmatched. The length of the CDR3 is 14 residues. Germline loops: CDR1 LNHDA, CDR2 SQIVND (reference sequence). General study findings and limits: Among the lowest peripheral clonal expansion occurred in 0.1-3.0 mg/kg partial responders. Circulating CD4+ and CD8+ T cells showed clonal expansion by week 6 at 0.1 to 3.0 mg/kg. Expanded clones were, on average, more numerous among CD8+ T cells than CD4+. Antigen specificity remained undetermined for the expanded peripheral T cells.

The sequence was collected from an adult with an advanced solid tumor such as melanoma, head and neck, liver or kidney cancer. The genes are TRBV19 and TRBJ1-1; TRBD1 matches 8 bases. This material consisted of CD4+ or CD8+ T cells sorted from blood, taken in a trial of the OX40 agonist ivuxolimab. Written as DNA, the CDR3 is TGTGCCAGTAGAAAACAGGGGGAAGGCACTGAAGCTTTCTTT. Protein sequence: CASRKQGEGTEAFF.